The 7 T cell receptor beta chains reported below all come from one sample, sequenced in a study of monozygotic twins with cystic fibrosis. Profiling relied on immunoSEQ multiplex PCR, and the TCRdb table lists in-frame clones only, not all of them. The table lists approximately 32,000 clones, roughly 97% of them singletons. The source material was blood. The receptors stem from a girl aged 2-9 years with cystic fibrosis.

This chain's CDR3 is CASSGAGALNYGYTF. CDR3 nucleotides: TGTGCCAGCAGTGGGGCAGGGGCCCTTAACTATGGCTACACCTTC. The gene calls are TRBV6-1 and TRBJ1-2, with a weak D call TRBD1 (6 bases). V was clipped by 4 bases and J by 1 base, with 13 bases between them. The CDR3 runs to 15 residues. The germline CDR1 and CDR2 sequences are MNHNS and SASEGT.

This sequence joins TRBV4-1 and TRBJ2-3; 7 nucleotides line up with TRBD2. CDR3 size: 16 residues. The V segment lost 2 bases and the J segment 3 bases; nucleotides outside the gene matches: 8. Germline V CDR1 and CDR2: MGHRA, YSYEKL. The CDR3 region has the DNA TGCGCCAGCAGCCAATCAGGGAGGGAGGGTACAGATACGCAGTATTTT. The encoded protein is CASSQSGREGTDTQYF.

The chain couples TRBV14 to TRBJ2-2; TRBD1 is a possible D gene (6 bases). V was cut by 4 bases and J by 0 bases, with 9 bases left in between. The germline V gene has CDR1 SGHDN and CDR2 FVKESK. This CDR3 region has 15 residues. The CDR3 nucleotides read TGTGCCAGCAGCCCCAGGACAGCGAACACCGGGGAGCTGTTTTTT. Translated: CASSPRTANTGELFF.

The chain combines TRBV28 with TRBJ2-1; D possibly corresponds to TRBD2 (5 bases). CDR1 is MDHEN and CDR2 is SYDVKM in the germline V gene. V lost 10 bases, J lost 7 bases, and 11 bases lay in between. The CDR3 consists of 11 residues. The CDR3 loop reads CATAGVNEQFF. For the CDR3, the DNA is TGTGCCACCGCCGGGGTAAATGAGCAGTTCTTC.

This chain joins TRBV5-4 and TRBJ1-2; TRBD1 agrees at 9 bases. The CDR3 covers 16 residues. Germline CDR1 is SGHNT and CDR2 is YYREEE (reference sequence). With V trimmed by 4 bases and J by 2 bases, 9 bases remained unmatched. The CDR3 loop reads CASSGTGFGKNYGYTF. DNA for the CDR3: TGTGCCAGCAGCGGGACAGGGTTCGGAAAGAACTATGGCTACACCTTC.

The chain recombines TRBV29-1 with TRBJ1-2; a possible D gene is TRBD1 (5 bases). The V end lost 7 bases, the J end lost 1 base, and 16 bases lay between the germline ends. In germline, CDR1 is SQVTM, CDR2 ANQGSEA. The CDR3 runs 14 residues. CDR3 sequence reads: CSARPEDSNYGYTF. The CDR3 bases are TGCAGCGCCCGACCAGAAGACAGTAACTATGGCTACACCTTC.

The J gene is TRBJ2-1, the V gene TRBV5-1, with 9 bases lining up with TRBD2. The CDR3 runs 15 residues. The V gene end was trimmed by 7 bases and the J gene end by 4 bases; junction bases not matched to a gene: 9. Germline values: CDR1 SGHRS, CDR2 YFSETQ. CDR3 amino acids: CASSQGSGGYNEQFF. For the CDR3, the DNA is TGCGCCAGCTCCCAAGGGAGCGGGGGGTACAATGAGCAGTTCTTC.